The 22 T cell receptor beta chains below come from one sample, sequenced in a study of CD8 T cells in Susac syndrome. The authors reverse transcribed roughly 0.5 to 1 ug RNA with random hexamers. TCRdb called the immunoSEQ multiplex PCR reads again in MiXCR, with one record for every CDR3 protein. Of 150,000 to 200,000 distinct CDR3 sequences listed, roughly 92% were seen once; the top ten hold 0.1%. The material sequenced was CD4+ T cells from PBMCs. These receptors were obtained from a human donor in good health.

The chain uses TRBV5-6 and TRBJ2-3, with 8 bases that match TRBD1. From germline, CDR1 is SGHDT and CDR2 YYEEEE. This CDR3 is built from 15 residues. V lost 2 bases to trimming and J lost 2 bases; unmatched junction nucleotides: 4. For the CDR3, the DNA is TGTGCCAGCAGCTTAACAGGGGGTTACACAGATACGCAGTATTTT. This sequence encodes CASSLTGGYTDTQYF. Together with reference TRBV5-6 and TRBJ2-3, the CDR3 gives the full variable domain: DAGVTQSPTHLIKTRGQQVTLRCSPKSGHDTVSWYQQALGQGPQFIFQYYEEEERQRGNFPDRFSGHQFPNYSSELNVNALLLGDSALYLCASSLTGGYTDTQYFGPGTRLTVL.

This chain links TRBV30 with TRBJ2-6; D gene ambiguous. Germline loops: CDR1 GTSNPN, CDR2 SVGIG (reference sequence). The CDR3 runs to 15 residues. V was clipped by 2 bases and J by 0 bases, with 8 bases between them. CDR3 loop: CAWSIDSSGANVLTF. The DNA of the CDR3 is TGTGCCTGGAGTATTGATTCCTCTGGGGCCAACGTCCTGACTTTC.

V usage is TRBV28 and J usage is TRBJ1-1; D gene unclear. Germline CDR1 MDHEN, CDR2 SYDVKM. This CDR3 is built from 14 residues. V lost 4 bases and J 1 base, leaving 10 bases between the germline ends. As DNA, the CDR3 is TGTGCCAGCAGTTCCTCCTTGGCGAACACTGAAGCTTTCTTT. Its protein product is CASSSSLANTEAFF.

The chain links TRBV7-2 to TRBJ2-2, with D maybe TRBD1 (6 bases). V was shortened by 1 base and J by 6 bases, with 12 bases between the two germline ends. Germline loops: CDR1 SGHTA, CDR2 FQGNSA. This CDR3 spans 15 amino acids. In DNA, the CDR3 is TGTGCCAGCAGCTTAGGAGGGGGATGGTCCGGGGAGCTGTTTTTT. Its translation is CASSLGGGWSGELFF.

CDR3 loop: CSVLTSGHYNEQFF. For the CDR3, the DNA is TGCAGCGTCTTGACTAGCGGGCACTACAATGAGCAGTTCTTC. V and J are TRBV29-1 and TRBJ2-1; TRBD2 matches 10 bases. Looked up from germline, CDR1 is SQVTM and CDR2 is ANQGSEA. This CDR3 has 14 residues. V lost 6 bases, J lost 3 bases, and 5 bases stayed unmatched.

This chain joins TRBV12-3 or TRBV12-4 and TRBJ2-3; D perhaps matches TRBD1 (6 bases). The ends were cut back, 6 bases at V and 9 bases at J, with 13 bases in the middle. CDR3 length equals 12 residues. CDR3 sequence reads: CASRKGQTTQYF. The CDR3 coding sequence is TGTGCCAGCAGAAAAGGACAGACCACGCAGTATTTT.

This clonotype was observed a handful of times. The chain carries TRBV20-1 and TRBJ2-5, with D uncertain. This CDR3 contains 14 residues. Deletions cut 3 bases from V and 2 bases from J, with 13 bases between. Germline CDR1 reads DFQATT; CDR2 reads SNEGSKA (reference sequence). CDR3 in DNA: TGCAGTGCTAGGGCCCCGGGCCCACAAGAGACCCAGTACTTC. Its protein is CSARAPGPQETQYF.

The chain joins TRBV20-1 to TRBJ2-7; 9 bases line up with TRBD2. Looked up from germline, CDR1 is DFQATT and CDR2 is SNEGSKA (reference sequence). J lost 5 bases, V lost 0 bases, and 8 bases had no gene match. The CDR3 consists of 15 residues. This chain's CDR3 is CSAREGGGAKDEQYF. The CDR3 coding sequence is TGCAGTGCTAGAGAAGGCGGGGGGGCGAAGGACGAGCAGTACTTC.

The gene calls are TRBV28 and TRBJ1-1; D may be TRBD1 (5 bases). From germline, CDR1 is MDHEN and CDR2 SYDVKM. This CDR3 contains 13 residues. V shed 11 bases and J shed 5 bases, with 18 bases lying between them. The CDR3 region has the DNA TGTGCCTCCGGGAGAGGGGCGCGGACTGAAGCTTTCTTT. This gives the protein CASGRGARTEAFF.

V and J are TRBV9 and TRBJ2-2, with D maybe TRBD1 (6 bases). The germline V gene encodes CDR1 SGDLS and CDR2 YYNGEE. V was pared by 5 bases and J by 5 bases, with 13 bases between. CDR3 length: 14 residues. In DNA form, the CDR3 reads TGTGCCAGCAGATCCGGACAGTTTACCGGGGAGCTGTTTTTT. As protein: CASRSGQFTGELFF.

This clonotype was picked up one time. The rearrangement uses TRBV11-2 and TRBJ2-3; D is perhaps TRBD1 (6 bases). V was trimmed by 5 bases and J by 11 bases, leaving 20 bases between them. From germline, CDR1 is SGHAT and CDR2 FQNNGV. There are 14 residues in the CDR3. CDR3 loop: CASSLGIGGLEQYF. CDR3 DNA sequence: TGTGCCAGCAGCCTCGGAATAGGGGGTTTAGAGCAGTATTTT.

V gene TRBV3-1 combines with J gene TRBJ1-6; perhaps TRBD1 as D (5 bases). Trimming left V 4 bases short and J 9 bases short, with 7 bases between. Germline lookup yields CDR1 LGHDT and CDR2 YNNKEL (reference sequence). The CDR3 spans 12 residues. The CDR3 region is CASSLGVSPLHF. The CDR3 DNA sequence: TGTGCCAGCAGCCTAGGGGTTTCACCCCTCCACTTT.

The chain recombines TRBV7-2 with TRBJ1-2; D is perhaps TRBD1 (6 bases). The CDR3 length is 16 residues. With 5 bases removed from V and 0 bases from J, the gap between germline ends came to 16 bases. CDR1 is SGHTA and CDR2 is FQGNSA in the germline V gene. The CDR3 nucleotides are TGTGCCAGCAGCCTGACGGGGGCAGGGGCTAACTATGGCTACACCTTC. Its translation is CASSLTGAGANYGYTF. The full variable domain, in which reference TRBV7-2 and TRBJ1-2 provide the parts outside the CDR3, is GAGVSQSPSNKVTEKGKDVELRCDPISGHTALYWYRQSLGQGLEFLIYFQGNSAPDKSGLPSDRFSAERTGGSVSTLTIQRTQQEDSAVYLCASSLTGAGANYGYTFGSGTRLTVV.

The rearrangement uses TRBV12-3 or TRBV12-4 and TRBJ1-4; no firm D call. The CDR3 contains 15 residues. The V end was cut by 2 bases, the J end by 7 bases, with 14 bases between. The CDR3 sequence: CASSLRSKSSEKLFF. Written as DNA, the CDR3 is TGTGCCAGCAGTTTACGGTCTAAATCGAGTGAAAAACTGTTTTTT.

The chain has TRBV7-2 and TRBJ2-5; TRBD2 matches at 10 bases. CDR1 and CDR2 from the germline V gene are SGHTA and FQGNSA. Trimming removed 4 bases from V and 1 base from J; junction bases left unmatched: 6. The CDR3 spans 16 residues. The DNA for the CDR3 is TGTGCCAGCAGCTCAACAGCGGGGGGGCCCCAAGAGACCCAGTACTTC. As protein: CASSSTAGGPQETQYF.

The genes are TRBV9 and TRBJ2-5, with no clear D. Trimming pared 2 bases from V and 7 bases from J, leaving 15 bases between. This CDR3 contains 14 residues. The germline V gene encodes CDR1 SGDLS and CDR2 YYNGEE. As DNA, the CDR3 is TGTGCCAGCAGCGTGGACCCCTCCCGAGGGACCCAGTACTTC. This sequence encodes CASSVDPSRGTQYF. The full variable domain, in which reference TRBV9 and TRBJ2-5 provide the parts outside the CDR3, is DSGVTQTPKHLITATGQRVTLRCSPRSGDLSVYWYQQSLDQGLQFLIQYYNGEERAKGNILERFSAQQFPDLHSELNLSSLELGDSALYFCASSVDPSRGTQYFGPGTRLLVL.

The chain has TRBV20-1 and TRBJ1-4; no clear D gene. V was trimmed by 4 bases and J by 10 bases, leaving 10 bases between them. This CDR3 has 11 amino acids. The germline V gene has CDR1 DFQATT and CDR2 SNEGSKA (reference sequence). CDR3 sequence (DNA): TGCAGTGCTATCGGTCCGGGAAAACTGTTTTTT. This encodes CSAIGPGKLFF.

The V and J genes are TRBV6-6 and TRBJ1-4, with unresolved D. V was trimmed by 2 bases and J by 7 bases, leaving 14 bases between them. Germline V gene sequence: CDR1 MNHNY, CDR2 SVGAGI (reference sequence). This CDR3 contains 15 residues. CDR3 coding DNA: TGTGCCAGCAGTTACAGGGCGGCAGGTGGTGAAAAACTGTTTTTT. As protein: CASSYRAAGGEKLFF.

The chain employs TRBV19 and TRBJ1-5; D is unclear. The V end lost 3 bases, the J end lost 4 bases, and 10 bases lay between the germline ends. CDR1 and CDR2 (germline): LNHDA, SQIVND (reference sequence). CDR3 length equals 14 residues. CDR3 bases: TGTGCCAGTAGTATTCTGGCAGCGAATCAGCCCCAGCATTTT. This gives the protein CASSILAANQPQHF.

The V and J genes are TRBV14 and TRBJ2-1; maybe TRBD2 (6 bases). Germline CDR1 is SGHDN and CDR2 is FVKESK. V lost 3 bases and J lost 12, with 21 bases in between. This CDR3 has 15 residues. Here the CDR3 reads CASSQEGLPGVRQFF. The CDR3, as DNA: TGTGCCAGCAGCCAGGAGGGATTACCTGGGGTAAGGCAGTTCTTC.

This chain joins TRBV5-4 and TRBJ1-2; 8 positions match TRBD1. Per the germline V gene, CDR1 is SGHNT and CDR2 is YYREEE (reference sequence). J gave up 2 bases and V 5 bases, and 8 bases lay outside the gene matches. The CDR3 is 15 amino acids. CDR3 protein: CASRPGQGVNYGYTF. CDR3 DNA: TGTGCCAGCAGACCTGGACAGGGTGTCAACTATGGCTACACCTTC. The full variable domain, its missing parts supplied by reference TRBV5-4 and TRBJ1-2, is ETGVTQSPTHLIKTRGQQVTLRCSSQSGHNTVSWYQQALGQGPQFIFQYYREEENGRGNFPPRFSGLQFPNYSSELNVNALELDDSALYLCASRPGQGVNYGYTFGSGTRLTVV.

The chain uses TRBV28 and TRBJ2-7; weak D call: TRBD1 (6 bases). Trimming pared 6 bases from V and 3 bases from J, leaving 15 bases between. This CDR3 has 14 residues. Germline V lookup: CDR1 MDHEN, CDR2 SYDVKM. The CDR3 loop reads CASSNPGHIYEQYV. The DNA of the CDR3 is TGTGCCAGCAGCAACCCGGGACACATCTACGAGCAGTACGTC.